One and the same sample provided the 14 T cell receptor beta chains below, sequenced in a study of identical twins. MiXCR, applied by TCRdb to the 5' RACE reads, yields one record per CDR3 protein. The sample has fewer than 250,000 distinct CDR3 sequences; around 10% are singletons. Material: memory (CD45RO+) T cells sorted from blood. The receptors derive from a woman aged 18-30 years in good health.

This clonotype was observed a few times. The V gene is TRBV20-1, the J gene TRBJ2-1; 7 bases line up with TRBD2. Germline CDR1 and CDR2: DFQATT and SNEGSKA (reference sequence). The ends lost 4 bases at V and 4 bases at J; junction bases unmatched: 4. The CDR3 loop spans 13 amino acids. The CDR3 protein is CSAKVGGYNEQFF. The CDR3 DNA sequence: TGCAGTGCTAAGGTGGGGGGGTACAATGAGCAGTTCTTC.

The rearrangement links TRBV9 to TRBJ2-5, with D possibly TRBD1 on 5 matching bases. V was clipped by 0 bases and J by 7 bases, with 7 bases between them. CDR3 size: 12 residues. Per the germline V gene, CDR1 is SGDLS and CDR2 is YYNGEE. The CDR3 sequence: CASSVDGATQYF. CDR3 in DNA: TGTGCCAGCAGCGTAGATGGGGCGACCCAGTACTTC.

This clonotype was observed a few times. This sequence joins TRBV12-3 or TRBV12-4 and TRBJ2-7, with D unclear. CDR3 length: 16 residues. Trimming removed 1 base from V and 0 bases from J, with 13 bases in between. The CDR3 reads CASSLGALTTSYEQYF. The CDR3 nucleotides are TGTGCCAGCAGTTTAGGAGCTCTTACGACCTCCTACGAGCAGTACTTC.

This clonotype was observed a handful of times. The chain has TRBV7-2 and TRBJ2-1; TRBD2 aligns across 9 bases. The junction had 10 bases not matched to a gene; V was cut back by 4 bases and J by 6 bases. Germline lookup yields CDR1 SGHTA and CDR2 FQGNSA. The CDR3 runs 16 residues. CDR3 coding DNA: TGTGCCAGCAGCTCCTCGGGGAGCGGGAGGAGCAATGAGCAGTTCTTC. This encodes CASSSSGSGRSNEQFF.

The chain employs TRBV7-2 and TRBJ1-2; the match to TRBD1 covers 7 bases. Looked up from germline, CDR1 is SGHTA and CDR2 is FQGNSA. After removal of 4 bases from V and 4 bases from J, the junction contained 12 bases not matched to a gene. This CDR3 is 16 amino acids long. This CDR3 is CASSSQTGVGGYGYTF. The CDR3 bases are TGTGCCAGCAGCTCCCAAACAGGGGTTGGCGGCTATGGCTACACCTTC.

The chain is built from TRBV25-1 and TRBJ1-4; no clear D. The CDR3 sequence is 14 residues long. CDR1 is MGHDK, CDR2 SYGVNS, per germline. Between the trimmed V and J ends, which lost 4 bases and 8 bases, there was a span of 14 bases. The CDR3 sequence: CASSGGVWGEKLFF. The CDR3 nucleotides are TGTGCCAGCAGTGGCGGAGTATGGGGAGAAAAACTGTTTTTT. The variable domain in full, completed from reference TRBV25-1 and TRBJ1-4, reads EADIYQTPRYLVIGTGKKITLECSQTMGHDKMYWYQQDPGMELHLIHYSYGVNSTEKGDLSSESTVSRIRTEHFPLTLESARPSHTSQYLCASSGGVWGEKLFFGSGTQLSVL.

This clonotype was seen many times. The CDR3 loop is CASSFRTGVIYEQYF. The CDR3 DNA is TGTGCCAGCAGCTTCCGAACAGGGGTGATCTACGAGCAGTACTTC. V and J are TRBV5-5 and TRBJ2-7, with TRBD1 identical over 7 bases. J lost 3 bases, V lost 2 bases, and 8 bases had no gene match. Germline values: CDR1 SGHKS, CDR2 YYEKEE (reference sequence). This CDR3 is 15 amino acids long.

The table lists this clonotype with many counts. This chain uses TRBV7-8 with TRBJ1-5, with a possible D match to TRBD1 (5 bases). The CDR3 extends over 15 amino acids. V was trimmed by 5 bases and J by 2 bases, leaving 13 bases between them. CDR1 and CDR2 from the germline V gene are SGHVS and FQNEAQ. CDR3 coding DNA: TGTGCCAGCAGCCAACGAGGGGAGGGCAATCAGCCCCAGCATTTT. Encoded protein: CASSQRGEGNQPQHF.

This clonotype was seen many times. V and J are TRBV6-2 or TRBV6-3 and TRBJ2-2, with a weak D call TRBD1 (5 bases). Trimming stripped 6 bases from V and 3 bases from J, with 14 bases between. The CDR3 has 15 amino acids. Per germline, CDR1 MNHEY and CDR2 SVGEGT. CDR3 sequence reads: CASSRIRDDTGELFF. The CDR3 nucleotides read TGTGCCAGCAGCCGAATCAGGGATGACACCGGGGAGCTGTTTTTT.

This chain links TRBV9 with TRBJ2-1, with 8 bases lining up with TRBD2. The germline CDR1 and CDR2 sequences are SGDLS and YYNGEE. Trimming cost V 0 bases and J 4 bases; bases outside gene matches: 9. The CDR3 consists of 17 residues. CDR3 nucleotide sequence: TGTGCCAGCAGCGTAGATCAAACGAGCGGGGGTTACAATGAGCAGTTCTTC. Encoded protein: CASSVDQTSGGYNEQFF.

Ten or more counts support this clonotype. The chain carries TRBV20-1 and TRBJ1-1; the match to TRBD1 covers 8 bases. The CDR3 totals 13 residues. V shed 6 bases, J shed 4 bases, and the junction held 7 bases outside the gene matches. The V gene's germline CDR1 is DFQATT and CDR2 SNEGSKA (reference sequence). The CDR3 DNA reads TGCAGTGCCGCAGGACAGGGCGCCACTGAAGCTTTCTTT. This sequence encodes CSAAGQGATEAFF.

This clonotype was found many times. The chain uses TRBV18 and TRBJ1-6, with 7 bases lining up with TRBD1. The CDR3 sequence is 15 residues long. Unmatched junction bases numbered 8, after V lost 3 bases and J lost 9 bases. Germline assignment: CDR1 KGHSH and CDR2 LQKENI. CDR3 in amino acids: CASSPDGQGGSPLHF. CDR3 coding DNA: TGTGCCAGCTCACCCGACGGGCAGGGGGGTTCACCCCTCCACTTT.

This clonotype was detected a few times. The chain links TRBV5-1 to TRBJ2-2; the D is unclear. Germline lookup yields CDR1 SGHRS and CDR2 YFSETQ. This CDR3 has 12 amino acids. With 4 bases removed from V and 3 bases from J, the gap between germline ends came to 4 bases. CDR3 sequence: CASSEDTGELFF. The CDR3 nucleotides read TGCGCCAGCAGCGAGGACACCGGGGAGCTGTTTTTT.

This clonotype was recorded many times. This chain joins TRBV6-1 and TRBJ1-4; 10 bases map to TRBD1. Germline CDR1 reads MNHNS; CDR2 reads SASEGT. The CDR3 has 14 residues. V lost 6 bases and J lost 8; bases outside the gene matches: 6. The CDR3: CASRSGQGNEKLFF. In DNA, the CDR3 is TGTGCCAGCAGGTCGGGACAGGGGAACGAAAAACTGTTTTTT.